This record looks at one TCR beta chain sequence and its context. Its specificity is unknown. TCRdb keeps only in-frame clones here, not all; method: immunoSEQ multiplex PCR. The table lists about 27,000 clones, 80% to 85% of them singletons. This entry belongs to a study of T cells in localized non-small cell lung cancer. Findings and limits, study-wide: Clonality peaked in uninvolved adjacent lung rather than tumor.

CDR1 is SGHRS and CDR2 is YFSETQ in the germline V gene. The V gene end was trimmed by 0 bases and the J gene end by 8 bases; junction bases not matched to a gene: 12. The CDR3 runs to 17 residues. Material: peripheral blood, obtained before any cancer treatment. This clonotype was obtained from a woman aged 40-69 years with stage I lung adenocarcinoma. The genes are TRBV5-1 and TRBJ1-4, with 8 bases that match TRBD1. Here the CDR3 reads CASSLESPSHRGEKLFF. Here the CDR3 DNA reads TGCGCCAGCAGCTTGGAGTCCCCCAGCCACAGGGGGGAAAAACTGTTTTTT.